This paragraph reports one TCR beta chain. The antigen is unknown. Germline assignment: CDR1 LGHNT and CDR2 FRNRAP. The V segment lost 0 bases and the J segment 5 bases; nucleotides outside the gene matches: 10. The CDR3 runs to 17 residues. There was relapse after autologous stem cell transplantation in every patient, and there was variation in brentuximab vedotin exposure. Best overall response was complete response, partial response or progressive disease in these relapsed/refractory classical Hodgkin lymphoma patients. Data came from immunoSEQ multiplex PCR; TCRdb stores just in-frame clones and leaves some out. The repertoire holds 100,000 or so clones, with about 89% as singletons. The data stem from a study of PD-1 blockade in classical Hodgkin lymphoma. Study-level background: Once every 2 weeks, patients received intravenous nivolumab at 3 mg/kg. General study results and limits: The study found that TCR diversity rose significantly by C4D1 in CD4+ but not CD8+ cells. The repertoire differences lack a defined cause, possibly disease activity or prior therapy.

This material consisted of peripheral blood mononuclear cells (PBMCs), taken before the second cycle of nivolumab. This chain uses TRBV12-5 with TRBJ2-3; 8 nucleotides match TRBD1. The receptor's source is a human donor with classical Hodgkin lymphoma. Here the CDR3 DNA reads TGTGCTAGTGGTTTGGTGACCCCGGGACAGGTGGAAGATACGCAGTATTTT. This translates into CASGLVTPGQVEDTQYF.